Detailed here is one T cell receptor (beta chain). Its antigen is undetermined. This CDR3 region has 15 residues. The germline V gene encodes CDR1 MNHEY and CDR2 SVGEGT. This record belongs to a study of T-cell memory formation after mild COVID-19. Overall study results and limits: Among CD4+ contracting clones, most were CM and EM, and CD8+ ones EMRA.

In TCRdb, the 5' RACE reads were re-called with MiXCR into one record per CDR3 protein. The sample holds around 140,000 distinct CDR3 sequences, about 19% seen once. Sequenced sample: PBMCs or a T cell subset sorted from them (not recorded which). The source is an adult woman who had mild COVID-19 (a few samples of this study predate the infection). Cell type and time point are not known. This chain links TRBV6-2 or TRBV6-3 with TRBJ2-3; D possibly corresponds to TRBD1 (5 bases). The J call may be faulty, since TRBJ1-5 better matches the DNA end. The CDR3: CASSLRRGTVPTQHF. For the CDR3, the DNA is TGTGCCAGCAGCCTGAGGCGGGGCACAGTCCCTACGCAGCATTTT.